This T cell receptor (beta chain) was captured in a study of cytomegalovirus exposure and HLA in healthy donors. General study points: According to the study, approximately 150 TCR beta chains were cytomegalovirus-associated. TCR beta sequences numbering over 15,000 were associated with HLA alleles at 0.05 false discovery rate in a later analysis. An apparent linkage of common viral pathogens to several of the most significant clusters emerged in a later analysis. Both high specificity and high sensitivity reportedly marked the classifier's diagnosis of cytomegalovirus status.

This clone came up once. Its matching antigen is unknown. The PCR made use of 60 Vbeta and 13 Jbeta primers. Here immunoSEQ multiplex PCR was the method, and the copy in TCRdb shows in-frame clones only, minus some. Among more than 110,000 clones listed, approximately 80% were seen once. The receptor was isolated from a middle-aged man in good health and CMV-seronegative. The specimen sequenced was PBMCs.

DNA of the CDR3: TGTGCCAGCAGTCCTCGGGACAGCAAAACAGAGCAGTACTTC. Encoded protein: CASSPRDSKTEQYF. The gene calls are TRBV27 and TRBJ2-7; TRBD1 matches 7 bases. Germline loops: CDR1 MNHEY, CDR2 SMNVEV (reference sequence). The CDR3 has 14 amino acids. J lost 7 bases, V lost 5 bases, and 11 bases had no gene match.